This is a list of T cell receptor beta chains from one sample in a study of vaccination effects on CD4 cells after COVID-19. TCRdb keeps only in-frame clones here, not all; method: immunoSEQ multiplex PCR. The data show about 40,000 clones, roughly 62% seen once. Antigens of these TCRs are unknown. This specimen was CD4+ T cells from PBMCs cultured with HCoV-OC43 spike peptides, taken before COVID-19 vaccination. All receptors derive from a human donor who received a COVID-19 vaccine. Each CDR3 is given with its conserved first and last residue. A D gene is named only where the DNA matches it firmly. Where a row states a size, it is once, few, many or the class of an expanded clone; other rows omit it.

size: -
D: TRBD1
V: TRBV4-1
J: TRBJ1-4
CDR3: CASSQATGPLREKLFF
DNA: TGCGCCAGCAGCCAAGCGACAGGGCCTCTTAGGGAAAAACTGTTTTTT

size: -
D: TRBD1
V: TRBV6-4
J: TRBJ1-1
CDR3: CASRGQGYSNTEAFF
DNA: TGTGCCAGCAGGGGACAGGGCTATTCTAACACTGAAGCTTTCTTT

size: -
D: TRBD2
V: TRBV25-1
J: TRBJ2-5
CDR3: CASSEFTREWRETQYF
DNA: TGTGCCAGCAGTGAATTTACGCGGGAGTGGCGAGAGACCCAGTACTTC

size: few
D: TRBD1
V: TRBV7-2
J: TRBJ1-2
CDR3: CASSLQQGDYGYTF
DNA: TGTGCCAGCAGCTTACAACAGGGGGACTATGGCTACACCTTC

size: -
D: -
V: TRBV30
J: TRBJ1-6
CDR3: CAWSGLSSYNSPLHF
DNA: TGTGCCTGGAGTGGACTGAGCTCCTATAATTCACCCCTCCACTTT

size: -
D: -
V: TRBV5-6
J: TRBJ1-1
CDR3: CASSLGPSSAFF
DNA: TGTGCCAGCAGCTTGGGCCCGTCGAGCGCTTTCTTT

size: -
D: -
V: TRBV6-6
J: TRBJ2-2
CDR3: CASGVIWGGTGELFF
DNA: TGTGCCAGTGGGGTGATATGGGGCGGCACCGGGGAGCTGTTTTTT

size: once
D: TRBD2
V: TRBV9
J: TRBJ2-3
CDR3: CASSVGGGSTDTQYF
DNA: TGTGCCAGCAGCGTAGGGGGGGGGAGCACAGATACGCAGTATTTT

size: -
D: -
V: TRBV25-1
J: TRBJ2-3
CDR3: CASSDRDIDTDTQYF
DNA: TGTGCCAGCAGTGACAGGGACATAGACACAGATACGCAGTATTTT

size: -
D: -
V: TRBV20-1
J: TRBJ2-1
CDR3: CSASTPGLDNEQFF
DNA: TGCAGTGCTAGTACCCCAGGGTTGGACAATGAGCAGTTCTTC

size: -
D: -
V: TRBV19
J: TRBJ1-5
CDR3: CASSIEQNAYQPQHF
DNA: TGTGCCAGTAGTATCGAACAGAATGCTTATCAGCCCCAGCATTTT

size: few
D: TRBD1
V: TRBV2
J: TRBJ1-2
CDR3: CASSGTGVYGYTF
DNA: TGTGCCAGCAGTGGGACAGGGGTCTATGGCTACACCTTC

size: -
D: -
V: TRBV19
J: TRBJ1-5
CDR3: CASSIDLRGGASNQPQHF
DNA: TGTGCCAGTAGTATAGATCTCCGGGGGGGGGCGAGCAATCAGCCCCAGCATTTT

size: -
D: TRBD1
V: TRBV19
J: TRBJ1-2
CDR3: CASSRARTGGEYGYTF
DNA: TGTGCCAGTAGTCGGGCTCGGACAGGGGGCGAGTATGGCTACACCTTC

size: -
D: TRBD1
V: TRBV5-4
J: TRBJ2-7
CDR3: CASSFPGQASSYEQYF
DNA: TGTGCCAGCAGCTTTCCGGGACAGGCTTCCTCCTACGAGCAGTACTTC

size: -
D: -
V: TRBV14
J: TRBJ2-6
CDR3: CASSYSGANVLTF
DNA: TGTGCCAGCAGCTACTCTGGGGCCAACGTCCTGACTTTC

size: -
D: -
V: TRBV4-1
J: TRBJ2-5
CDR3: CASSQEGTNQETQYF
DNA: TGCGCCAGCAGCCAAGAAGGGACAAACCAAGAGACCCAGTACTTC

size: -
D: -
V: TRBV12-5
J: TRBJ2-3
CDR3: CASVGGASFGTQYF
DNA: TGTGCTAGTGTAGGAGGTGCTAGCTTTGGTACGCAGTATTTT

size: -
D: TRBD1
V: TRBV6-5
J: TRBJ2-1
CDR3: CASRRDRVNEQFF
DNA: TGTGCCAGCAGAAGGGACAGGGTCAATGAGCAGTTCTTC

size: once
D: -
V: TRBV12-5
J: TRBJ1-1
CDR3: CASGGRGGGTEAFF
DNA: TGTGCTAGTGGCGGGAGGGGGGGAGGCACTGAAGCTTTCTTT

size: -
D: -
V: TRBV1
J: TRBJ2-2
CDR3: CTSKELFF
DNA: TGCACCAGCAAGGAGCTGTTTTTT

size: -
D: TRBD1
V: TRBV19
J: TRBJ2-1
CDR3: CASSTIDRGLDEQFF
DNA: TGTGCCAGTAGTACGATAGACAGGGGGCTGGATGAGCAGTTCTTC

size: -
D: -
V: TRBV11-3
J: TRBJ1-1
CDR3: CASSEGHPNTEAFF
DNA: TGTGCCAGCAGCGAGGGACACCCGAACACTGAAGCTTTCTTT

size: -
D: TRBD2
V: TRBV7-7
J: TRBJ2-5
CDR3: CASSSTSKETQYF
DNA: TGTGCCAGCAGCTCGACTAGCAAAGAGACCCAGTACTTC

size: -
D: -
V: TRBV4-2
J: TRBJ1-2
CDR3: CASSQEGLGMLDGYTF
DNA: TGTGCCAGCAGCCAAGAAGGGTTAGGGATGCTCGATGGCTACACCTTC

size: -
D: -
V: TRBV2
J: TRBJ1-3
CDR3: CASTTGGASGNTIYF
DNA: TGTGCCAGCACTACAGGAGGGGCCTCTGGAAACACCATATATTTT

size: -
D: -
V: TRBV6-5
J: TRBJ2-5
CDR3: CASLDPQETQYF
DNA: TGTGCCAGCCTCGACCCCCAAGAGACCCAGTACTTC

size: -
D: TRBD1
V: TRBV27
J: TRBJ2-1
CDR3: CASRNYDRVSYNEQFF
DNA: TGTGCCAGCAGAAATTATGACAGGGTCTCCTACAATGAGCAGTTCTTC

size: -
D: TRBD1
V: TRBV11-2
J: TRBJ1-2
CDR3: CASSPADRGPVGYTF
DNA: TGTGCCAGCAGCCCCGCTGACAGGGGGCCCGTGGGCTACACCTTC

size: -
D: TRBD1
V: TRBV6-6
J: TRBJ2-1
CDR3: CASSRGDRVRLLNEQFF
DNA: TGTGCCAGCAGTCGGGGGGACAGGGTGAGGTTACTCAATGAGCAGTTCTTC

size: -
D: -
V: TRBV6-5
J: TRBJ1-5
CDR3: CASSSWLGNQPQHF
DNA: TGTGCCAGCAGTTCGTGGTTGGGCAATCAGCCCCAGCATTTT

size: -
D: -
V: TRBV5-5
J: TRBJ1-5
CDR3: CASSYTGLDPGSQPQHF
DNA: TGTGCCAGCAGCTATACGGGATTGGACCCGGGGAGTCAGCCCCAGCATTTT

size: -
D: -
V: TRBV18
J: TRBJ1-2
CDR3: CASSSDTRYGYTF
DNA: TGTGCCAGCTCATCGGACACGCGCTATGGCTACACCTTC

size: -
D: -
V: TRBV18
J: TRBJ2-1
CDR3: CASSPSALRSSYNEQFF
DNA: TGTGCCAGCTCACCAAGTGCACTGAGGAGCTCCTACAATGAGCAGTTCTTC

size: few
D: -
V: TRBV5-1
J: TRBJ1-2
CDR3: CASSLDRVADGYTF
DNA: TGCGCCAGCAGCTTGGATAGGGTGGCGGACGGCTACACCTTC

size: -
D: TRBD1
V: TRBV2
J: TRBJ2-2
CDR3: CASNGQGTAGELFF
DNA: TGTGCCAGCAACGGACAGGGTACCGCCGGGGAGCTGTTTTTT

size: -
D: -
V: TRBV20-1
J: TRBJ1-1
CDR3: CSARADGEAFF
DNA: TGCAGTGCTAGGGCGGACGGTGAAGCTTTCTTT

size: -
D: -
V: TRBV6-6
J: TRBJ2-7
CDR3: CASSYSLGGPYEQYF
DNA: TGTGCCAGCAGTTACTCGTTGGGGGGTCCCTACGAGCAGTACTTC

size: medium-sized
D: TRBD2
V: TRBV29-1
J: TRBJ2-3
CDR3: CSAAKGLAGVEATQYF
DNA: TGCAGCGCCGCCAAGGGACTAGCGGGAGTCGAGGCTACGCAGTATTTT

size: -
D: -
V: TRBV5-6
J: TRBJ1-2
CDR3: CASSLADRTSYGYTF
DNA: TGTGCCAGCAGCTTGGCCGATAGGACGTCCTATGGCTACACCTTC

size: -
D: TRBD1
V: TRBV4-1
J: TRBJ1-2
CDR3: CASSPGTGISWGGYTF
DNA: TGCGCCAGCAGCCCCGGGACAGGGATTTCCTGGGGAGGCTACACCTTC

size: -
D: -
V: TRBV6-2/TRBV6-3
J: TRBJ2-5
CDR3: CASSYSGPPTQYF
DNA: TGTGCCAGCAGTTACTCGGGGCCCCCGACCCAGTACTTC

size: -
D: -
V: TRBV12-5
J: TRBJ1-3
CDR3: CASGLVLAGAGNTIYF
DNA: TGTGCTAGTGGTTTGGTACTCGCAGGAGCTGGAAACACCATATATTTT

size: -
D: -
V: TRBV12-3/TRBV12-4
J: TRBJ2-1
CDR3: CASRVQGHNEQFF
DNA: TGTGCCAGCAGGGTACAGGGCCACAATGAGCAGTTCTTC

size: -
D: TRBD1
V: TRBV7-9
J: TRBJ1-3
CDR3: CASSFWGQGAKGNTIYF
DNA: TGTGCCAGCAGCTTTTGGGGACAGGGGGCAAAAGGAAACACCATATATTTT

size: -
D: TRBD1
V: TRBV6-5
J: TRBJ2-7
CDR3: CATRIRGQAYF
DNA: TGTGCCACCAGGATTAGAGGACAGGCGTACTTC

size: -
D: TRBD2
V: TRBV10-3
J: TRBJ2-3
CDR3: CATGGSTDTQYF
DNA: TGTGCCACCGGGGGGAGCACAGATACGCAGTATTTT

size: -
D: -
V: TRBV4-1
J: TRBJ1-6
CDR3: CASSQDRRAYNSPLHF
DNA: TGCGCCAGCAGCCAAGACCGTAGGGCTTATAATTCACCCCTCCACTTT

size: few
D: -
V: TRBV4-1
J: TRBJ1-1
CDR3: CASSQASDRNTEAFF
DNA: TGCGCCAGCAGCCAAGCCTCGGACAGGAACACTGAAGCTTTCTTT

size: -
D: TRBD1
V: TRBV4-2
J: TRBJ1-2
CDR3: CASSQWGTGPGGSYGYTF
DNA: TGTGCCAGCAGCCAATGGGGGACAGGGCCAGGGGGTTCCTATGGCTACACCTTC

size: -
D: -
V: TRBV19
J: TRBJ2-2
CDR3: CASSIIRANTGELFF
DNA: TGTGCCAGTAGTATAATCAGGGCGAACACCGGGGAGCTGTTTTTT

size: -
D: TRBD1
V: TRBV19
J: TRBJ2-7
CDR3: CASSEIQGVSYEQYF
DNA: TGTGCCAGTAGCGAAATACAGGGGGTCTCCTACGAGCAGTACTTC

size: -
D: -
V: TRBV14
J: TRBJ1-2
CDR3: CASSQGYDPNYGYTF
DNA: TGTGCCAGCAGCCAAGGTTATGACCCCAACTATGGCTACACCTTC

size: -
D: TRBD1
V: TRBV9
J: TRBJ2-4
CDR3: CASSLRTGFDIQYF
DNA: TGTGCCAGCAGCCTAAGGACAGGTTTTGACATTCAGTACTTC

size: few
D: -
V: TRBV19
J: TRBJ2-2
CDR3: CASSKRARLDTGELFF
DNA: TGTGCCAGTAGTAAACGAGCAAGATTGGACACCGGGGAGCTGTTTTTT